The text below deals with one TCR beta chain. Its antigen is currently unknown. The source of the sample is a study of cytomegalovirus exposure and HLA in healthy donors. Regarding the study as a whole: When presence/absence was analysed, sequencing depth was taken to be roughly uniform across donors. Apart from CMV serostatus, no immune exposure information was available.

The PCR had 60 Vbeta and 13 Jbeta primers. TCRdb's copy holds only in-frame clones and misses some; the assay was immunoSEQ multiplex PCR. This table holds about 210,000 clones, 86% found once. This receptor was obtained from a woman between 25 and 40 years old in good health and CMV-seronegative. Sequenced sample: PBMCs.

This CDR3 reads CASKITGSYEQYF. CDR3 nucleotides: TGTGCCAGCAAGATTACAGGGTCCTACGAGCAGTACTTC. This chain links TRBV2 with TRBJ2-7; weak D call: TRBD1 (6 bases). Germline V gene sequence: CDR1 SNHLY, CDR2 FYNNEI. The CDR3 loop spans 13 amino acids. The V end lost 7 bases, the J end lost 1 base, and 11 bases lay between the germline ends. The whole variable domain, remainder taken from reference TRBV2 and TRBJ2-7, is EPEVTQTPSHQVTQMGQEVILRCVPISNHLYFYWYRQILGQKVEFLVSFYNNEISEKSEIFDDQFSVERPDGSNFTLKIRSTKLEDSAMYFCASKITGSYEQYFGPGTRLTVT.